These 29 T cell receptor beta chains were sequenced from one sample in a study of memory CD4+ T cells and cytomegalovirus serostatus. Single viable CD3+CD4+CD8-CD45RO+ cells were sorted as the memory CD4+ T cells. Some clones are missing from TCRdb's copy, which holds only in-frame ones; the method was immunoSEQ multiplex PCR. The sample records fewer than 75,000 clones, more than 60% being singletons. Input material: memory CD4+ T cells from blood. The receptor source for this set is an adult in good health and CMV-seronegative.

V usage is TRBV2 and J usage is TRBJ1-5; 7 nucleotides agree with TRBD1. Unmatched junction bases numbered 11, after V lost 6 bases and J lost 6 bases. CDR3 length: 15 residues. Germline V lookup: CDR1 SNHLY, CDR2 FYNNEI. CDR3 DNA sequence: TGTGCCAGCAGGTTCGACAGGGCTGTGTTTCAGCCCCAGCATTTT. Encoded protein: CASRFDRAVFQPQHF.

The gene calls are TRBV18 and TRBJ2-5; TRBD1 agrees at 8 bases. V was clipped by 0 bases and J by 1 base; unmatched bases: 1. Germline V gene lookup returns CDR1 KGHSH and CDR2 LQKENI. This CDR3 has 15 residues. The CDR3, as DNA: TGTGCCAGCTCACCACCCACAGGGGGCCAAGAGACCCAGTACTTC. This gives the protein CASSPPTGGQETQYF.

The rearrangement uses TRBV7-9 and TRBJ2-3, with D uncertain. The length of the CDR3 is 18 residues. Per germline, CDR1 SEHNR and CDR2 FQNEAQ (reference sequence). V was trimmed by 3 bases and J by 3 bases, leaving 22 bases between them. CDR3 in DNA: TGTGCCAGCAGCTTTACTTTGGGGTGGGGAATAGGGACAGATACGCAGTATTTT. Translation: CASSFTLGWGIGTDTQYF.

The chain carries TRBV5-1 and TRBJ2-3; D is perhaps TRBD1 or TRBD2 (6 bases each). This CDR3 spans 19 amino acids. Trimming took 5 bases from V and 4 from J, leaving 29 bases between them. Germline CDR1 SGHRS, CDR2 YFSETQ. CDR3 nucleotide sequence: TGCGCCAGCAGGGGGACACACGTACGGACTAAGGGATCGCCAGATACGCAGTATTTT. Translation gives CASRGTHVRTKGSPDTQYF.

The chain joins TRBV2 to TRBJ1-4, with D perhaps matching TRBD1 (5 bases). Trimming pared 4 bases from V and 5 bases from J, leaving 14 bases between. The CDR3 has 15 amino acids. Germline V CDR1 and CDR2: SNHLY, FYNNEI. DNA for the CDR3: TGTGCCAGCAGTGTCTTAAAGGGGAGAAATGAAAAACTGTTTTTT. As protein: CASSVLKGRNEKLFF. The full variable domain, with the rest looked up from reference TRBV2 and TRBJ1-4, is EPEVTQTPSHQVTQMGQEVILRCVPISNHLYFYWYRQILGQKVEFLVSFYNNEISEKSEIFDDQFSVERPDGSNFTLKIRSTKLEDSAMYFCASSVLKGRNEKLFFGSGTQLSVL.

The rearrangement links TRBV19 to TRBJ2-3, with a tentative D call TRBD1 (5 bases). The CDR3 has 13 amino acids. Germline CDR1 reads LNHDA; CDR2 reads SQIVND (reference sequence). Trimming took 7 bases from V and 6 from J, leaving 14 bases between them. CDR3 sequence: CASKWGTSDTQYF. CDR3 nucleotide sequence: TGTGCCAGTAAGTGGGGCACCTCTGATACGCAGTATTTT.

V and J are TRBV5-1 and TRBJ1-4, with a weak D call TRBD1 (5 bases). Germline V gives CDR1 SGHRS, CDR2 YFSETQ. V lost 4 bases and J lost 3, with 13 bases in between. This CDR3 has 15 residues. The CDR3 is CASSLGHSSNEKLFF. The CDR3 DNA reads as TGCGCCAGCAGCCTAGGACACTCTTCTAATGAAAAACTGTTTTTT.

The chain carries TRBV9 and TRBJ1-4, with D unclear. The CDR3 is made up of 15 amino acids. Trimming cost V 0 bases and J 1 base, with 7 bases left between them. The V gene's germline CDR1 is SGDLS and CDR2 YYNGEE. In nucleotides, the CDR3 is TGTGCCAGCAGCGTAGGGACGATAACTAATGAAAAACTGTTTTTT. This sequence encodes CASSVGTITNEKLFF.

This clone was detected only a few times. DNA for the CDR3: TGTGCCAGTAGTATGCAGAGGAATCAGCCCCAGCATTTT. Translating it yields CASSMQRNQPQHF. The chain combines TRBV19 with TRBJ1-5; D is uncertain. Trimming cost V 3 bases and J 4 bases, with 7 bases left between them. Looked up from germline, CDR1 is LNHDA and CDR2 is SQIVND (reference sequence). The CDR3 spans 13 residues.

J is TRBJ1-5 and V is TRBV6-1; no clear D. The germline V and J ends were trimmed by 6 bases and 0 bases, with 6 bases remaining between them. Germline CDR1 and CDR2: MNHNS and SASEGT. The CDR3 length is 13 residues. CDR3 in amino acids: CASSMNSNQPQHF. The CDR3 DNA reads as TGTGCCAGCAGCATGAATAGCAATCAGCCCCAGCATTTT.

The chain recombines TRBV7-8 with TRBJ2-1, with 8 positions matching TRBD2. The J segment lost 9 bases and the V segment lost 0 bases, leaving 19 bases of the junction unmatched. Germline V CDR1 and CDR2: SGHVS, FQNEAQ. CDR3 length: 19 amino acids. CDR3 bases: TGTGCCAGCAGCTTAGCACCACCCCTCGGGTATACGCGGGGGGTTGAGCAGTTCTTC. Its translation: CASSLAPPLGYTRGVEQFF. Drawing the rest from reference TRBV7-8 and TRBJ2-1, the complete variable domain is GAGVSQSPRYKVAKRGQDVALRCDPISGHVSLFWYQQALGQGPEFLTYFQNEAQLDKSGLPSDRFFAERPEGSVSTLKIQRTQQEDSAVYLCASSLAPPLGYTRGVEQFFGPGTRLTVL.

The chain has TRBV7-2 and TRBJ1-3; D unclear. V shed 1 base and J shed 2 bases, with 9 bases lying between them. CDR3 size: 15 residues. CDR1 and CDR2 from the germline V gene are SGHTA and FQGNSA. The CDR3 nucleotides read TGTGCCAGCAGCTTAGTTTTTCCCCCTGGAAACACCATATATTTT. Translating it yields CASSLVFPPGNTIYF.

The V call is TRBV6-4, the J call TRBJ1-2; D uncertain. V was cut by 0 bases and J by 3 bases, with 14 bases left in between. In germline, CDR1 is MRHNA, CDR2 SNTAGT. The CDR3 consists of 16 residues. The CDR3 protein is CASSDSVGEIHYGYTF. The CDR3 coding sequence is TGTGCCAGCAGTGACTCAGTTGGGGAAATCCACTATGGCTACACCTTC.

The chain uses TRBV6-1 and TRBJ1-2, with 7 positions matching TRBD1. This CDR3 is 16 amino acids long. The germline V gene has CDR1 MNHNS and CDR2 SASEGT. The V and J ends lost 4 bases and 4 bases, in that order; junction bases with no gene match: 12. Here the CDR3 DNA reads TGTGCCAGCAGTGCCCCGCTAGGCAGGGGGACCTATGGCTACACCTTC. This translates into CASSAPLGRGTYGYTF.

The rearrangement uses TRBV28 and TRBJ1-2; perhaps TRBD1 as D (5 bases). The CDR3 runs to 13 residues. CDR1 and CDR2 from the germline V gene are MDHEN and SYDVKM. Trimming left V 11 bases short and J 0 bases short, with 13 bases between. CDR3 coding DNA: TGTGCCGGGGGACGGTCCGCTAACTATGGCTACACCTTC. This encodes CAGGRSANYGYTF.

CDR3: CATRQGTSSGNTIYF. For the CDR3, the DNA is TGTGCCACCCGACAGGGGACTAGCTCTGGAAACACCATATATTTT. The gene calls are TRBV19 and TRBJ1-3; 8 bases map to TRBD1. Germline assignment: CDR1 LNHDA and CDR2 SQIVND (reference sequence). This CDR3 has 15 residues. J gave up 0 bases and V 10 bases, and 8 bases lay outside the gene matches.

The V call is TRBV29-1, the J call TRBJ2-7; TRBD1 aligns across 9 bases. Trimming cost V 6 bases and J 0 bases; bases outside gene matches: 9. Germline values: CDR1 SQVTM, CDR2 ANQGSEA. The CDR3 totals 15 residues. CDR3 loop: CSVGEGTGISYEQYF. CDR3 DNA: TGCAGCGTGGGGGAAGGGACAGGGATCTCCTACGAGCAGTACTTC.

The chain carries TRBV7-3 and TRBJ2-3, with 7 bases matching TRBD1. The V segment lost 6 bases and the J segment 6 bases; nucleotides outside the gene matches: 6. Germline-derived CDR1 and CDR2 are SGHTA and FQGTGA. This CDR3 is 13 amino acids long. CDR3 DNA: TGTGCCAGCAGTACAAGGGGGCGGGATACGCAGTATTTT. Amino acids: CASSTRGRDTQYF.

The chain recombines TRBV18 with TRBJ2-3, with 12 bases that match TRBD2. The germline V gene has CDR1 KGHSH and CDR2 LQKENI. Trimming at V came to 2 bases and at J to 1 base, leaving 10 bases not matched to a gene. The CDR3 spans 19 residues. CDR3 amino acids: CASSPGLAGYLMGTDTQYF. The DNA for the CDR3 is TGTGCCAGCTCACCAGGACTAGCGGGATATCTGATGGGCACAGATACGCAGTATTTT.

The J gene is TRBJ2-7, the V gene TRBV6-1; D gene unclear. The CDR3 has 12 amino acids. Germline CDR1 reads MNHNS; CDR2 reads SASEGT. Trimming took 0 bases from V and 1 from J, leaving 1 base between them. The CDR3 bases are TGTGCCAGCAGTGAAGCATCCTACGAGCAGTACTTC. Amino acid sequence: CASSEASYEQYF.

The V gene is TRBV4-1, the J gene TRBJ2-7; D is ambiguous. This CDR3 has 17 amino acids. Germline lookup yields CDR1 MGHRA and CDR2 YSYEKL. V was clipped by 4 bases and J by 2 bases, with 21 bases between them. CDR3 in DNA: TGCGCCAGCAGCCTATCCCCTGACGGAGCCCGACCCTACGAGCAGTACTTC. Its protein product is CASSLSPDGARPYEQYF.

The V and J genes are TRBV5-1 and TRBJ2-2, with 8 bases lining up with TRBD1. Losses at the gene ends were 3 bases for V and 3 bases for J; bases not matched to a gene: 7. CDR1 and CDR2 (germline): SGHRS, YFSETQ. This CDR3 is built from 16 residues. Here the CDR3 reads CASSSAGGRDTGELFF. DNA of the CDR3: TGCGCCAGCAGCTCTGCAGGGGGCAGGGACACCGGGGAGCTGTTTTTT.

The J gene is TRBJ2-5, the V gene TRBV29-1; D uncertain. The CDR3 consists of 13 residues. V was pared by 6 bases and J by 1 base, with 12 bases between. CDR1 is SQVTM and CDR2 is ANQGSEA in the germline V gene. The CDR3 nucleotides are TGCAGCGTGTCTCCTAGGGCCCAAGAGACCCAGTACTTC. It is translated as CSVSPRAQETQYF.

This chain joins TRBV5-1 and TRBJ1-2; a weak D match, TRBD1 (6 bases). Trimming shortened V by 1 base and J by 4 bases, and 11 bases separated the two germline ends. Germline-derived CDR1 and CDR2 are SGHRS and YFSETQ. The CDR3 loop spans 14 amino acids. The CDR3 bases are TGCGCCAGCAGCTTGACAGGGACGAGCTATGGCTACACCTTC. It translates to CASSLTGTSYGYTF.

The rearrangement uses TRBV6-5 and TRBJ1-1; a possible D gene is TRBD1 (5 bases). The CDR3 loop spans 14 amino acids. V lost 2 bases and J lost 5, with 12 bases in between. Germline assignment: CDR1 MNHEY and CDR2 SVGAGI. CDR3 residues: CASSYVPGRTEAFF. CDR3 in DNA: TGTGCCAGCAGTTACGTACCAGGGCGGACTGAAGCTTTCTTT.

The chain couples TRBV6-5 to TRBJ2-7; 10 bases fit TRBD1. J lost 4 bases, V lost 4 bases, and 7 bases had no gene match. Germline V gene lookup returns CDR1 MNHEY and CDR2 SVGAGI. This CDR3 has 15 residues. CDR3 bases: TGTGCCAGCAGTTCCGCGGACAGGGGGTCATACGAGCAGTACTTC. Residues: CASSSADRGSYEQYF.

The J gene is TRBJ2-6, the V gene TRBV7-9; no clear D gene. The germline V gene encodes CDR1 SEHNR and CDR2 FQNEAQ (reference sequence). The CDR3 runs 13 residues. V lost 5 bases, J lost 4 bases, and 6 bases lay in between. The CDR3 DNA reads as TGTGCCAGCAGCCACGGGGGGGCCAACGTCCTGACTTTC. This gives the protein CASSHGGANVLTF.

The CDR3 reads CASSPGLAGGYGETQYF. CDR3 bases: TGTGCCAGCAGTCCAGGGCTAGCGGGAGGTTACGGAGAGACCCAGTACTTC. The V call is TRBV7-8, the J call TRBJ2-5, with 11 positions matching TRBD2. From germline, CDR1 is SGHVS and CDR2 FQNEAQ. The V gene end was trimmed by 6 bases and the J gene end by 4 bases; junction bases not matched to a gene: 13. This CDR3 contains 17 residues.

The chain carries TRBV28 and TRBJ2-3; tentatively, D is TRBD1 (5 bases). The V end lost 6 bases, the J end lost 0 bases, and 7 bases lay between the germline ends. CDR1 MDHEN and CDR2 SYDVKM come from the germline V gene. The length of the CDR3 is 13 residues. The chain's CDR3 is CASRDTSTDTQYF. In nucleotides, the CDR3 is TGTGCCAGCAGGGACACAAGCACAGATACGCAGTATTTT. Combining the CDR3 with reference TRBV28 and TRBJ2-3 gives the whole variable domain DVKVTQSSRYLVKRTGEKVFLECVQDMDHENMFWYRQDPGLGLRLIYFSYDVKMKEKGDIPEGYSVSREKKERFSLILESASTNQTSMYLCASRDTSTDTQYFGPGTRLTVL.